This passage covers 7 T cell receptor beta chains from one sample sequenced in a study of T cell changes during pregnancy in multiple sclerosis. Clones were read by immunoSEQ multiplex PCR, and TCRdb kept only the in-frame ones, dropping some. The sample gives roughly 51,000 clones, 85% to 95% of which show up once; roughly 5.5% is in the top ten. The sequencing used CD8+ T cells from peripheral blood mononuclear cells, collected before pregnancy. All receptors derive from a female donor with multiple sclerosis, enrolled in a pregnancy study.

As for this clone: The junction shows a germline mismatch at one end, possibly a read error. This CDR3 is also generated by other DNA sequences in the sample. The chain is built from TRBV25-1 and TRBJ2-4; possibly TRBD2 for D (6 bases). The germline gives CDR1 MGHDK, CDR2 SYGVNS. CDR3 size: 18 residues. This CDR3 reads CASSEGPVAGLAKNIQYF. Written as DNA, the CDR3 is TGTGCCAGTAGTGAAGGCCCCGTTGCGGGACTAGCCAAAAACATTCAGTACTTC.

The chain recombines TRBV29-1 with TRBJ2-3; 9 bases are a match to TRBD1. The CDR3 covers 13 residues. CDR1 is SQVTM and CDR2 is ANQGSEA in the germline V gene. Trimming removed 7 bases from V and 3 bases from J; junction bases left unmatched: 5. The CDR3 region is CSAGQGTTDTQYF. CDR3 sequence (DNA): TGCAGCGCTGGACAGGGGACAACAGATACGCAGTATTTT.

V gene TRBV7-9 combines with J gene TRBJ2-2, with D possibly TRBD1 on 5 matching bases. Trimming stripped 9 bases from V and 6 bases from J, with 14 bases between. The CDR3 sequence is 13 residues long. Germline CDR1 SEHNR, CDR2 FQNEAQ (reference sequence). CDR3 protein: CASYEQAAGELFF. For the CDR3, the DNA is TGTGCCAGTTATGAACAGGCAGCCGGGGAGCTGTTTTTT. Together with reference TRBV7-9 and TRBJ2-2, the CDR3 gives the full variable domain: DTGVSQNPRHKITKRGQNVTFRCDPISEHNRLYWYRQTLGQGPEFLTYFQNEAQLEKSRLLSDRFSAERPKGSFSTLEIQRTEQGDSAMYLCASYEQAAGELFFGEGSRLTVL.

This sequence joins TRBV2 and TRBJ2-1, with TRBD2 matching over 7 bases. The V gene's germline CDR1 is SNHLY and CDR2 FYNNEI. The V and J ends lost 7 bases and 4 bases, in that order; junction bases with no gene match: 7. This CDR3 is built from 14 residues. The CDR3 here is CASIGGRTYNEQFF. The CDR3 bases are TGTGCCAGCATCGGCGGGAGAACTTACAATGAGCAGTTCTTC.

V and J are TRBV18 and TRBJ1-1, with 7 nucleotides matching TRBD1. The CDR3 totals 16 residues. V shed 3 bases, J shed 3 bases, and the junction held 10 bases outside the gene matches. Looked up from germline, CDR1 is KGHSH and CDR2 is LQKENI. The CDR3 loop is CASSPGWTGRDTEAFF. In DNA, the CDR3 is TGTGCCAGCTCACCCGGCTGGACAGGACGTGACACTGAAGCTTTCTTT.

The count of this clone is one. The chain is built from TRBV5-3 and TRBJ2-7; 12 bases fit TRBD2. TRBV5-3 is classed as an ORF, of uncertain function. The ends lost 0 bases at V and 4 bases at J; junction bases unmatched: 5. The CDR3 runs to 16 residues. The CDR3 loop is CARSLATSGRSYEQYF. CDR3 DNA: TGTGCCAGAAGCTTGGCAACTAGCGGGAGGAGTTACGAGCAGTACTTC.

The CDR3 DNA reads as TGTGCCAGCAGCTTAGAGGGGGAGTCTGGAAACACCATATATTTT. This encodes CASSLEGESGNTIYF. This chain links TRBV7-9 with TRBJ1-3, with D possibly being TRBD1 (6 bases). Germline V lookup: CDR1 SEHNR, CDR2 FQNEAQ (reference sequence). The CDR3 is 15 amino acids. V was shortened by 1 base and J by 1 base, with 8 bases between the two germline ends.